This is a list of T cell receptor beta chains from one sample in a study of OX40 agonist ivuxolimab in advanced cancers. Only in-frame clones appear in the TCRdb table, and some are missing; sequencing was by immunoSEQ multiplex PCR. Of approximately 92,000 clones listed, under 90% were seen once; the top ten hold 5.5%. The sequencing used CD4+ or CD8+ T cells sorted from blood, collected in a trial of the OX40 agonist ivuxolimab. The receptors were sampled from an adult with an advanced solid tumor such as melanoma, head and neck, liver or kidney cancer. The CDR3 runs from the conserved cysteine through the conserved F or W. The size field is filled for only some rows; it gives once, few, many or a size class.

v_call clone_size cdr3_length cdr3_aa
TRBV12-5 - 12 CASGLTQETQYF
TRBV5-8 - 12 CASSFQIYEQYF
TRBV11-2 - 16 CASSLQRGGSYNEQFF
TRBV2 - 14 CASSVPRDHTEAFF
TRBV2 - 16 CASSEALRVFGNEQFF
TRBV7-8 - 15 CASSLERVPNEKLFF
TRBV15 - 15 CATSLEGGSRETQYF
TRBV15 - 13 CATSRGGVETQYF
TRBV4-3 once 17 CASSQDFGGTQTYEQYF
TRBV7-8 - 13 CASSLSGGYEQYF
TRBV5-6 - 17 CASSSQPGVGGNTEAFF
TRBV5-1 - 14 CASRPTGDVYGYTF
TRBV7-7 - 13 CASSTTSLETQYF
TRBV6-5 - 13 CASSGAGSYGYTF
TRBV6-1 - 12 CASSDLGRGYTF
TRBV19 - 13 CASSMVGNYGYTF
TRBV7-9 - 16 CASSFGLWQGEETQYF
TRBV5-6 few 15 CASSLTGGAGTEAFF
TRBV7-2 - 14 CASSVLWGVSEQFF
TRBV27 - 14 CASSSWLEQETQYF
TRBV18 few 13 CASSAGQDYGYTF
TRBV11-2 - 15 CASSERTGRATEAFF
TRBV7-8 - 17 CASETSGRLSSYNEQFF
TRBV7-9 - 14 CASSSLGAKNIQYF
TRBV19 - 12 CATSGGLKTQYF
TRBV7-8 - 11 CASSLEGGYTF
TRBV2 - 15 CASSVGQGGGYGYTF
TRBV2 - 17 CASSEGFPRAGDYGYTF
TRBV5-1 - 15 CASSPGQTLLGGYTF
TRBV21-1 - 14 CASRAFPSSYEQYF
TRBV27 - 16 CASSLTGTVSYNEQFF
TRBV7-9 - 15 CASSVDRSSGNTIYF
TRBV6-1 - 14 CASSLSGGTDTQYF
TRBV6-1 few 14 CASGGRPRSEEQYF
TRBV5-6 - 16 CASSARTSGGAYTQYF
TRBV6-6 - 15 CASSYYSGDTGELFF
TRBV7-2 - 14 CASSLGTGDGGYTF
TRBV5-4 - 14 CASMQPRSGYGYTF
TRBV15 - 13 CATSTGLNTEAFF
TRBV7-9 - 15 CASSFTGIPNQPQHF
TRBV5-1 - 13 CAGRGSNTGELFF
TRBV18 - 14 CASSPGGGTTEAFF
TRBV18 - 16 CASSPRGPSSYNEQFF
TRBV5-6 - 18 CASSLPTGPSAGIYEQYF
TRBV27 - 14 CASGPLAGDYEQYF
TRBV18 medium-sized 14 CASSLNGFTGELFF
TRBV5-1 - 15 CASSSMDRAGQGYTF
TRBV11-2 once 15 CASSSRGGRGETQYF